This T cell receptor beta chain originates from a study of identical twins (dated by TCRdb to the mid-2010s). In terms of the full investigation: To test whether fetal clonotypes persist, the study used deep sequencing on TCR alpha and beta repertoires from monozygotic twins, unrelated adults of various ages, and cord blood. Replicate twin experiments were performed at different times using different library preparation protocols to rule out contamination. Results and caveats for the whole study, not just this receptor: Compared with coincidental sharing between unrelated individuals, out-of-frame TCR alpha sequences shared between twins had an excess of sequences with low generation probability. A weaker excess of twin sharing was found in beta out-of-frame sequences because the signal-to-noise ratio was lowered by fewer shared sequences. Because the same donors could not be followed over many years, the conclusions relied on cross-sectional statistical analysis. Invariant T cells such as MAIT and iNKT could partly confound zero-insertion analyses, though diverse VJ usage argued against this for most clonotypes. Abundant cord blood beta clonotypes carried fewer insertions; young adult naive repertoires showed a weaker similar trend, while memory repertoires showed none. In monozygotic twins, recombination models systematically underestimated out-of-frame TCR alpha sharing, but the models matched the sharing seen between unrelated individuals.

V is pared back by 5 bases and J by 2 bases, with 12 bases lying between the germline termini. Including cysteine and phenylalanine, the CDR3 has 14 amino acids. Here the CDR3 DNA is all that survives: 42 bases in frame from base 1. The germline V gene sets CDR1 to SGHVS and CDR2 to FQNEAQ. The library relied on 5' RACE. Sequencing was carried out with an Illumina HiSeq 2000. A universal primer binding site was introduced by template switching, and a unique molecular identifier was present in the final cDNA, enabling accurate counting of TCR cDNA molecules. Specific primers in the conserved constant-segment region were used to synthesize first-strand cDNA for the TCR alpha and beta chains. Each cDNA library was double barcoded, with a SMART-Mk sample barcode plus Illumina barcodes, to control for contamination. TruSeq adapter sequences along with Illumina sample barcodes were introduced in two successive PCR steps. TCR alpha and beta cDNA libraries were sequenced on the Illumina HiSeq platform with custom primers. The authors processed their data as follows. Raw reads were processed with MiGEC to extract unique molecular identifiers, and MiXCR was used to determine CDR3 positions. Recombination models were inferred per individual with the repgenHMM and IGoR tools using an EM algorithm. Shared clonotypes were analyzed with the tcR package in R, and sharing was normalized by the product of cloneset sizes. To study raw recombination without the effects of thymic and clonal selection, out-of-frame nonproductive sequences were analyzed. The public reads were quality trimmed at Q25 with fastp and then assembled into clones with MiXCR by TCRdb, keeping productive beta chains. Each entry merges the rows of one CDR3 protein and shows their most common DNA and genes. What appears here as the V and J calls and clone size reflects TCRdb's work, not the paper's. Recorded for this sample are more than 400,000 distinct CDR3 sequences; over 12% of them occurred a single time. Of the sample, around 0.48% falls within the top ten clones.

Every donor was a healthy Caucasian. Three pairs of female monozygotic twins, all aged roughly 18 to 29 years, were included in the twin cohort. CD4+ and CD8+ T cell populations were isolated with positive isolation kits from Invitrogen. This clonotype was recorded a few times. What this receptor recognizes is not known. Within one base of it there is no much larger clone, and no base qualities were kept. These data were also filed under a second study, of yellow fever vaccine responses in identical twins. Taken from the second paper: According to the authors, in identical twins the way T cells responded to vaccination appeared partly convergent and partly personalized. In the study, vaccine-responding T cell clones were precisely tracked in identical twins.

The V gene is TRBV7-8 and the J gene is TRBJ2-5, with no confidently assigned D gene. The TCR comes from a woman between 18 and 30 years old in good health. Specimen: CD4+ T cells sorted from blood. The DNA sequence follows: TGTGCCAGCAGCCCCCGGCGCTTTCAAGAGACCCAGTACTTC. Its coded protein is CASSPRRFQETQYF.